This T cell receptor (beta chain) stems from a study of T cells in tuberculosis. Study overall: CD1B tetramers identified T cells specific for mycobacterial lipid GMM. IGRA-negative adolescents, IGRA-positive adolescents with latent tuberculosis and adults with active tuberculosis formed this South African cohort.

CDR1 is MGHRA and CDR2 is YSYEKL in the germline V gene. The CDR3 has 15 residues. V lost 3 bases to trimming and J lost 4 bases, with 15 bases between them. Measured with immunoSEQ multiplex PCR; TCRdb has only the in-frame clones, and not every one. The sample has under 40,000 clones, over 90% seen once. With respect to this clone: Its antigen is not known.

Study conclusions and caveats: The TCR-beta difference was not significant; alpha differences partly reflected length. A GMM-specific repertoire classifier reached 75% to 90% accuracy, AUROC 0.90.

V usage is TRBV4-1 and J usage is TRBJ1-2; no clear D. The sequenced sample was PBMCs. This TCR was recovered from a donor aged 10-29 years with latent tuberculosis or without tuberculosis infection. The DNA for the CDR3 is TGCGCCAGCAGCCAGCCCTTACAGAGATCCTATGGCTACACCTTC. It yields the protein CASSQPLQRSYGYTF.